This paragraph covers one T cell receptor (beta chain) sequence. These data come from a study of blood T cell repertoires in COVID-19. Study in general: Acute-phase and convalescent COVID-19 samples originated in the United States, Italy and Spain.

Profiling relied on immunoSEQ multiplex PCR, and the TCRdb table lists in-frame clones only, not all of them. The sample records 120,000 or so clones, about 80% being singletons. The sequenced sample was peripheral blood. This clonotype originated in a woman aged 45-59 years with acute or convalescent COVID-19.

CDR3 amino acids: CASSQISNAEAFF. The CDR3 coding sequence is TGTGCCAGCAGCCAAATATCTAACGCTGAAGCTTTCTTT. V is TRBV3-1 (or the pseudogene TRBV3-2) and J is TRBJ1-1; D is ambiguous. The CDR3 runs 13 residues. Germline V gene lookup returns CDR1 LGHDT and CDR2 YNNKEL (reference sequence). V shed 2 bases and J shed 6 bases, with 10 bases lying between them.